One T cell receptor (beta chain) is described in this entry. The specificity of this receptor is unknown. The sample holds no much larger clone one base away, and base qualities are not on file. These data originate in a study of cytomegalovirus exposure and HLA in healthy donors (dated by TCRdb to between 2016 and 2019). At the level of the whole study: In an earlier analysis of approximately 500 of the donors, roughly 300 Gb of sequence data and 117 million unique TCR beta sequences from about 180 million T cells were reported. About 280 gigabases of sequencing data and tens of millions of unique TCR sequences were included in an early release covering several hundred HLA-typed donors. Among the roughly 390 genotyped donors, around 79% belonged to the genetic ancestry cluster associated with self-reported Caucasian donors. The study aimed to test whether signatures of past pathogen exposure could be identified by cataloging public T cell receptors. The study used immunosequencing to profile the T cell repertoires of approximately 650 subjects and linked those repertoires to cytomegalovirus serostatus. In addition to the first cohort of 500 to 850 subjects, a separate validation cohort of approximately 130 different subjects was used. The study combined high-throughput TCR immunosequencing, statistical association of individual TCRs with disease status, and machine learning to predict cytomegalovirus infection status. In a later analysis, previously published TCR beta repertoires from 550 to 750 donors were re-analyzed and high-resolution HLA genotyping was added so that TCR occurrence patterns could be studied. Rather than using new phenotypic data, the later analysis identified candidate immune exposures from TCR beta sequences and from how often those sequences occurred across donors. An earlier analysis of several hundred of the donors applied high-throughput TCR beta sequencing to assess whether each TCR beta V gene segment acted as functional or pseudogenic. Donor age, sex, ethnicity and CMV serostatus were compiled alongside the repertoire data. A later genetic analysis used genome-wide SNP genotypes for about three fifths of the 666 donors, treating that subset as a discovery cohort. Every repertoire in the discovery cohort had been generated on one and the same sequencing platform. HLA typing included class I and class II loci at four-digit resolution. Typing coverage differed by locus: A, B, C, DRB1 and DQB1 were typed in roughly 620-630 donors, DQA1 in 500 to 550, DPA1 in approximately 600, and DPB1 in 400 to 490. Because of strong linkage in the cohort, five DR-DQ haplotypes were treated as single units for association and clustering. Across approximately 400 genotyped donors of the cohort, an average of about 200,000 unique TCR beta nucleotide sequences per donor were sequenced, and approximately 17% of those sequences were non-productive. Paper-wide results and their limitations: According to the authors, the approach could potentially be generalized to other disease states and immunological phenotypes. A further reported finding was that TCR beta sequences accurately predicted the HLA-A and HLA-B alleles for most subjects in the first cohort. The study listed 150 to 200 TCR beta chains as associated with cytomegalovirus. In vitro tests confirmed that three of the cytomegalovirus-associated TCR beta chains recognize cytomegalovirus antigens. A later genetic analysis associated a missense DCLRE1C variant with V-gene and J-gene trimming of TCR beta chains, and an independent cohort replicated the association. According to a later analysis, TCR association rates differed among HLA loci, with DRB1 alleles showing the most associated TCRs and HLA-C alleles showing the fewest. At a false discovery rate of 0.05, a later analysis linked fewer than 20,000 TCR beta sequences to specific HLA alleles. Broadly in line with IMGT annotations, most TCR beta V segments showed up in productive rearrangements about 87% or about 30% of the time in an earlier analysis of 587 of the donors. Most TCR sequences were seen in very few donors, while some public TCRs were found in many individuals. Assigning TCR associations to individual alleles was difficult when HLA alleles, especially DR and DQ, strongly co-occurred. The 87-base-pair reads could not distinguish some IMGT-functional V segments, including TRBV6-2 and TRBV6-3, so those segments were excluded. Correlated functional status among segregating V segments might be attributable to linkage disequilibrium, but an unknown experimental factor could not be ruled out. Roughly uniform sequencing depth across donors was assumed in presence/absence analyses, although this assumption may not hold. Because some donors lacked HLA typing at each locus, the association tests relied only on the typed subset. For the cohort, immune exposure information was limited to CMV serostatus. In a later analysis, HLA-associated TCR beta chains showed more clonal expansion and lower generation probabilities than non-associated chains that were equally common. Most CMV-associated TCR beta chains appeared to be HLA-restricted in a later analysis, and the HLA associations seemed to be driven largely by CMV exposure. According to a later genetic analysis, donors in an Asian-associated ancestry cluster had fewer N-insertions in productive TCRs than the approximately 690-donor mean. The cohort was sequenced for TCR beta chains only, and without alpha or paired-chain data the features that could be detected were limited. The classifier was reported to diagnose cytomegalovirus status with high specificity and sensitivity in both the original cohort and the validation cohort. About 17 rarely observed V segments, including chromosome 9 orphons, were excluded from the earlier analysis of approximately 500 of the donors because counts were too low. A cluster of highly shared sequence variants was judged likely to represent a technical artifact of the sequencing pipeline. Several of the top co-occurrence clusters appeared to be linked to parvovirus B19, influenza, CMV and Epstein-Barr virus, according to a later analysis.

The cohort consisted of 600 or so healthy bone marrow donors. At the time of sampling, all cohort members were nominally healthy, though unrecorded immune exposures were likely present. The donor tested CMV seropositive, placing the donor among the approximately 310 seropositive members of the cohort. A peripheral blood sample was collected from each donor, and TCR beta sequencing was performed on peripheral blood mononuclear cells. The Qiagen DNeasy Blood Extraction Kit was used to extract genomic DNA from the blood cell samples. V has 5 bases trimmed and J has 6 bases trimmed; junction bases matching no gene number 6. The germline V gene encodes CDR1 SGHDN and CDR2 FVKESK. The cysteine opens and the phenylalanine closes a CDR3 of 15 amino acids. The retained sequence is limited to the CDR3, 45 bases, with the frame set at the first base. Libraries were made using the immunoSEQ multiplex PCR assay. A mixture of 60 forward primers for TCR Vbeta segments and 13 reverse primers for TCR Jbeta segments was used in the multiplex PCR. The CDR3 region of rearranged TCR beta genes was amplified from genomic DNA by a multiplex PCR assay. The Illumina HiSeq System was used to sequence the amplified TCR beta libraries as 87-base-pair reads. As for the original processing: A later analysis counted tens of millions of unique TCR beta chains across the 690 or so repertoires, and 9.5 million to 11 million of these chains were shared by at least two donors. Raw reads were error-corrected and collapsed into unique sequences by a nearest-neighbor algorithm in which closely related sequences were merged to remove PCR and sequencing errors. Alignment of CDR3 sequences to IMGT reference sequences was used to assign V, D and J gene segments. For a sequence to be retained, a match of at least six nucleotides was required to both a V gene segment and a J gene segment. A rearrangement was called productive if the CDR3 had no stop codons and remained in frame with V and J, and every other rearrangement was called non-productive. CDR3 was defined by IMGT convention, running from the second conserved V-encoded cysteine to the conserved J-encoded phenylalanine. The earlier analysis of more than 450 of the donors excluded sequences that lacked an unambiguous match to a single V gene segment. In an earlier analysis of 587 of the donors, a V segment was called functional when productive rearrangements were above 56.7%, and segregating when the standard deviation between donors exceeded 5%. A statistical classification framework was built to diagnose cytomegalovirus status from the catalog of TCR beta chain sequences. V and J gene assignment, in a later analysis, came from comparing TCR nucleotide sequences with IMGT/GENE-DB human TR gene sequences. The TCRdist pipeline was used in a later analysis to assign CDR3 sequences and most-parsimonious VDJ recombination scenarios. In a later analysis, every TCR beta chain was defined by the combination of its CDR3 amino acid sequence and its V-gene family, and reads without a unique V-gene family were dropped. A later analysis removed 550 to 650 highly shared, low-generation-probability nucleotide sequences to deal with suspected cross-contamination and a sequencing artifact. In a later analysis, a clonal expansion index was calculated for each public chain from normalized within-repertoire ranks of inferred template counts. In a later analysis, generation probabilities were computed with a VDJ recombination model fitted to out-of-frame rearrangements, and the resulting probabilities were checked against IGoR. A later analysis scored TCR-TCR, TCR-HLA and TCR-CMV co-occurrence with hypergeometric tests, applying a repertoire-size bias correction to TCR pairs. False discovery rates were estimated in a later analysis by permuting HLA or CMV assignments 20 times. In a later analysis, co-occurring TCRs were grouped using DBSCAN, with TCRdist sequence similarity added in when clustering inside HLA-allele-positive subsets. For co-occurrence clustering, repertoires with fewer than 30,000 or more than 120,000 public chains were excluded, along with about five repertoires with anomalous nucleotide sharing. Here the immuneACCESS table is served through TCRdb, limited to in-frame sequences with V and J called. Missing clones are a known gap in these copies; in checked studies unresolved V genes cover under half, and the rest lacks a known reason. For V, J and clone size, that table is used; D and trimming come from the DNA. In this sample the table shows 95,000 to 150,000 clones, about 80% of which occur a single time. Jointly, the top ten make up 8.9% of the sample.

The chain is encoded by TRBV14 joined to TRBJ2-2; 10 central bases correspond to TRBD2. This receptor was identified in a young man in good health and CMV-seropositive. The sequenced sample was PBMCs. The sequenced DNA: TGTGCCAGCAGCTCAGCGGGGGGGCCTCCCGGGGAGCTGTTTTTT. Its translation is CASSSAGGPPGELFF.